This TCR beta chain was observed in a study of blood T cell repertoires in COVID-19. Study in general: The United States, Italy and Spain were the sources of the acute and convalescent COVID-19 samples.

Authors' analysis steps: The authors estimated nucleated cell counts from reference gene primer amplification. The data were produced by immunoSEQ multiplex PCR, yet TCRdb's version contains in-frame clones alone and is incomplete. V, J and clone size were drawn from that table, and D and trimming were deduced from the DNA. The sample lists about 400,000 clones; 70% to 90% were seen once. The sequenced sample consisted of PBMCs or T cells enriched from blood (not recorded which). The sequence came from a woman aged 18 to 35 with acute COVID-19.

The CDR3 region has the DNA TGTGCCAGCAGTCCGGGGGGAGTCACTGAAGCTTTCTTT. Protein product: CASSPGGVTEAFF. The rearrangement joins TRBV27 to TRBJ1-1, with D tentatively TRBD1 (5 bases). Germline values: CDR1 MNHEY, CDR2 SMNVEV (reference sequence). The V end was cut by 5 bases, the J end by 4 bases, with 11 bases between. The CDR3 runs to 13 residues.